This T cell receptor (beta chain) is drawn from a study of blood T cell repertoires in COVID-19. Looking at the study overall: The origin of the acute and convalescent COVID-19 samples was the United States, Italy and Spain. T cells, B-cell-depleted T cells, or PBMCs supplied cDNA or gDNA.

Germline CDR1 and CDR2: LNHNV and YYDKDF (reference sequence). The V gene lost 1 base and the J gene lost 3 bases, with 13 bases spanning the gap. The CDR3 has 15 amino acids. Study processing details: By means of reference gene primer amplification, nucleated cell counts were estimated. The data were produced by immunoSEQ multiplex PCR, yet TCRdb's version contains in-frame clones alone and is incomplete. V, J and clone size reflect that table, while D and trimming were determined from the DNA. The sample has tens of thousands of clones; more than 75% are singletons. This receptor was obtained from a human donor in a cohort sampled during active COVID-19. The rearrangement uses TRBV15 and TRBJ2-7; D possibly corresponds to TRBD1 (5 bases). The material sequenced was peripheral blood. The CDR3 here is CATSRAPGLVYEQYF. The CDR3 DNA reads as TGTGCCACCAGCAGAGCTCCAGGGTTGGTCTACGAGCAGTACTTC.